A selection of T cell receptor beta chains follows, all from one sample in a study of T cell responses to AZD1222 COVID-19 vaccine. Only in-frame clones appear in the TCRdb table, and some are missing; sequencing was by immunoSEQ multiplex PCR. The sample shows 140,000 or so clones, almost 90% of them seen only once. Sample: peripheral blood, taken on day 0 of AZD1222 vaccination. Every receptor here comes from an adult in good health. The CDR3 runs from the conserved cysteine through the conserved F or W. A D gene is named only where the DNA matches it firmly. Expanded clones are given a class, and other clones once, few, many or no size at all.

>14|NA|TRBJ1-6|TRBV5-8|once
CASSLGEEDSPLHF
TGTGCCAGCAGCTTAGGGGAGGAGGATTCACCCCTCCACTTT
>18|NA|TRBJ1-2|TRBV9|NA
CASSAQRGTGIGQYGYTF
TGTGCCAGCAGCGCCCAGAGGGGAACAGGGATCGGGCAATATGGCTACACCTTC
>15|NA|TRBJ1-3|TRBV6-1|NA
CASSEAGGSGNTIYF
TGTGCCAGCAGTGAAGCAGGGGGCTCTGGAAACACCATATATTTT
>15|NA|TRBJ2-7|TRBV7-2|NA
CASSLGVVGPYEQYF
TGTGCCAGCAGCTTAGGAGTTGTTGGGCCCTACGAGCAGTACTTC
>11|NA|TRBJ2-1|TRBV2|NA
CASSSHNEQFF
TGTGCCAGCAGCTCCCACAATGAGCAGTTCTTC
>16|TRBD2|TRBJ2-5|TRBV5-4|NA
CASSLGLAGLQETQYF
TGTGCCAGCAGCTTGGGACTAGCGGGGCTTCAAGAGACCCAGTACTTC
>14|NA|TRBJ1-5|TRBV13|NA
CASSLGGGGQPQHF
TGTGCCAGCAGCTTAGGGGGAGGGGGACAGCCCCAGCATTTT
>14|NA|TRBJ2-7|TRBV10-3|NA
CAIRTSYASYEQYF
TGTGCCATCAGGACATCCTACGCCTCCTACGAGCAGTACTTC
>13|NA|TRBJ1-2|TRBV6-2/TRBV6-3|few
CASSPLQGRGYTF
TGTGCCAGCAGTCCCCTCCAGGGGAGAGGCTACACCTTC
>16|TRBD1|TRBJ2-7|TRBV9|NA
CASSVEGDSGSYEQYF
TGTGCCAGCAGCGTAGAGGGGGACAGCGGCTCCTACGAGCAGTACTTC
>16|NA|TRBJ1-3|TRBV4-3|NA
CASSQDRTNSGNTIYF
TGCGCCAGCAGCCAAGATCGTACCAACTCTGGAAACACCATATATTTT
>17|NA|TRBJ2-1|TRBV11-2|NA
CASSPIRQAKHYNEQFF
TGTGCCAGCAGCCCAATACGACAGGCCAAACATTACAATGAGCAGTTCTTC
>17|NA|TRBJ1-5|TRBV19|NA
CASSDPRGDSSNQPQHF
TGTGCCAGTAGTGACCCCCGGGGAGACAGTAGCAATCAGCCCCAGCATTTT
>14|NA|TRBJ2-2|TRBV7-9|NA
CASSWDSNTGELFF
TGTGCCAGCAGTTGGGACTCGAACACCGGGGAGCTGTTTTTT
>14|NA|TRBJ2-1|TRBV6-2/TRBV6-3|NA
CASSQTSGIHEQFF
TGTGCCAGCAGTCAGACTAGTGGGATCCATGAGCAGTTCTTC
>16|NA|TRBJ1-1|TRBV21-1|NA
CASVNAESRVRTEAFF
TGTGCCAGCGTAAATGCGGAAAGCAGGGTAAGAACTGAAGCTTTCTTT
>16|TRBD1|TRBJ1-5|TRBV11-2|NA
CASSLSQGGVGLPQHF
TGTGCCAGCAGCTTAAGCCAGGGGGGAGTTGGATTACCCCAGCATTTT
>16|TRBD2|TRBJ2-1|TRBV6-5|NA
CASSYSAGGTYNEQFF
TGTGCCAGCAGTTACTCAGCGGGAGGGACATACAATGAGCAGTTCTTC
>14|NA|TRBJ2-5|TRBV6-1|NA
CASSELYSQETQYF
TGTGCCAGCAGTGAACTGTACAGCCAAGAGACCCAGTACTTC
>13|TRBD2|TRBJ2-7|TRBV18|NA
CASSPGLDYEQYF
TGTGCCAGCTCGCCCGGACTAGACTACGAGCAGTACTTC
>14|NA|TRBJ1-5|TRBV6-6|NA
CASWGGFGNQPQHF
TGTGCCAGCTGGGGGGGGTTTGGCAATCAGCCCCAGCATTTT
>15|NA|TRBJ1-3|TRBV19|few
CASSGLRDSGNTIYF
TGTGCCAGTAGCGGCCTCAGGGACTCTGGAAACACCATATATTTT
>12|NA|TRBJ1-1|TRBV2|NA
CAIRRWDTEAFF
TGTGCCATCCGACGTTGGGACACTGAAGCTTTCTTT
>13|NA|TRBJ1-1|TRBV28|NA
CASSLGTVDGAFF
TGTGCCAGCAGTTTGGGGACGGTCGACGGGGCTTTCTTT
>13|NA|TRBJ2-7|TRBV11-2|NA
CASSWVGGDEQYF
TGTGCCAGCTCATGGGTTGGGGGCGACGAGCAGTACTTC
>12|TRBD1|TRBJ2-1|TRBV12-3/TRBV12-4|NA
CASGGQGDEQFF
TGTGCCAGCGGGGGACAGGGGGATGAGCAGTTCTTC
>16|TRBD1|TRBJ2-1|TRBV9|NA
CASSAKGDRASNEQFF
TGTGCCAGCAGCGCAAAAGGGGACAGGGCATCTAATGAGCAGTTCTTC
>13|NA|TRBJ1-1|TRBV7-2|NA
CASSLGPAQEAFF
TGTGCCAGCAGCTTAGGCCCGGCTCAGGAAGCTTTCTTT
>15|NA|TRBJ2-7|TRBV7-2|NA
CASSLSFAVVYEQYF
TGTGCCAGCAGCTTATCTTTCGCGGTCGTCTACGAGCAGTACTTC
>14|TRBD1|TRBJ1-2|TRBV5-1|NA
CASSGTGGNYGYTF
TGCGCCAGCAGCGGGACAGGGGGCAACTATGGCTACACCTTC
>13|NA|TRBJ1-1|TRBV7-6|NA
CASSLSGDTEAFF
TGTGCCAGCAGCTTATCAGGGGACACTGAAGCTTTCTTT
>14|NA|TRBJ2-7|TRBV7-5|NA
CARSFSLAPYEQYF
TGTGCCAGAAGCTTCTCACTAGCGCCCTACGAGCAGTACTTC
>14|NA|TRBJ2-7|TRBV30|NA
CAWSAGLLSYEQYF
TGTGCCTGGAGTGCGGGACTCCTCTCCTACGAGCAGTACTTC
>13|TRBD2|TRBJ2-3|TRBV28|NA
CASRASGRHTQYF
TGTGCCAGCAGGGCTAGCGGGAGGCATACGCAGTATTTT
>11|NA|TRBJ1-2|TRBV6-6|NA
CASSSGPFYTF
TGTGCCAGCAGTTCCGGACCGTTCTACACCTTC
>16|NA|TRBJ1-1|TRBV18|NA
CASSPPAGQPNTEAFF
TGTGCCAGCTCACCACCGGCCGGACAGCCGAACACTGAAGCTTTCTTT
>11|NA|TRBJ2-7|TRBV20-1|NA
CSAPTRGEQYF
TGCAGTGCTCCAACTAGAGGCGAGCAGTACTTC
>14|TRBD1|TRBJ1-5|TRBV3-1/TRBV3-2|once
CASSQGTGNQPQHF
TGTGCCAGCAGCCAGGGGACAGGGAATCAGCCCCAGCATTTT
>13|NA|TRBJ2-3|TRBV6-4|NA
CASSEGGTDTQYF
TGTGCCAGCAGTGAGGGCGGCACAGATACGCAGTATTTT
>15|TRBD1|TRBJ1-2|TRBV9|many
CASSTSQGGGYGYTF
TGTGCCAGCAGCACTTCCCAGGGGGGCGGATATGGCTACACCTTC